Listed below are T cell receptor beta chains from one sample, sequenced in a study of T cells in lung cancer brain metastases. The method was immunoSEQ multiplex PCR; TCRdb's version includes in-frame clones alone and lacks a portion of them. The sample lists roughly 950 clones, around 81% occurring once. What was sequenced was tumor tissue from a brain metastasis. The source is a woman in her seventies with non-small cell lung cancer that had spread to the brain. Each CDR3 is given with its conserved first and last residue. D genes are given only for firm matches. A clone size is listed for some rows: how often the clone was seen (once, few, many), or a class if it is expanded.

NA	TRBV2	NA	TRBJ2-2	TGTGCCAGCAGTGGAGGGGCTGGGACCGGGGAGCTGTTTTTT	CASSGGAGTGELFF
NA	TRBV5-6	NA	TRBJ2-1	TGTGCCAGCAGCTTTGAGCTAGCAGATGCGAGCTCCTACAATGAGCAGTTCTTC	CASSFELADASSYNEQFF
TRBD1	TRBV2	NA	TRBJ2-3	TGTGCCAGCAGGACCGCGGACAGGGCCTACCCCTATAGCACAGATACGCAGTATTTT	CASRTADRAYPYSTDTQYF
NA	TRBV11-2	once	TRBJ1-5	TGTGCCAGCAGCTTAGAACGGGACTACAATCAGCCCCAGCATTTT	CASSLERDYNQPQHF
TRBD2	TRBV7-8	NA	TRBJ2-7	TGTGCCAGCAGCTTAGGGACTAGCGGGACGAAGGGCGAGCAGTACTTC	CASSLGTSGTKGEQYF
NA	TRBV4-2	NA	TRBJ2-5	TGTGCCAGCAGCCAAGATTCCGTGGTGGGGACCCAGTACTTC	CASSQDSVVGTQYF
NA	TRBV15	NA	TRBJ1-5	TGTGCCACCAGAGCCCCCAATAGCAATCAGCCCCAGCATTTT	CATRAPNSNQPQHF
NA	TRBV7-2	NA	TRBJ2-3	TGTGCCAGCAGCCCCCGACAGGGAGGGAGCACAGATACGCAGTATTTT	CASSPRQGGSTDTQYF
NA	TRBV7-2	NA	TRBJ1-1	TGTGCCAGCAGGGCTCTGGGACCGAACACTGAAGCTTTCTTT	CASRALGPNTEAFF
NA	TRBV4-3	NA	TRBJ1-1	TGCGCCAGCAGCCAAGAGCCCCAGAACACTGAAGCTTTCTTT	CASSQEPQNTEAFF
NA	TRBV7-9	NA	TRBJ1-5	TGTGCCAGCAGCTTAGGAGGTCCAGAAGCCCAGGTCTACAATCAGCCCCAGCATTTT	CASSLGGPEAQVYNQPQHF
TRBD2	TRBV5-1	NA	TRBJ2-7	TGCGCCAGCAGCCTCTTGACAGCGGGGGGGAGCGAGCAGTACTTC	CASSLLTAGGSEQYF
NA	TRBV6-5	once	TRBJ1-4	TGTGCCAGCAGCCTAGGGCTGATTAGTAATGAAAAACTGTTTTTT	CASSLGLISNEKLFF
TRBD2	TRBV5-5	NA	TRBJ2-1	TGTGCCAGCAGCACCCGACTAGCGGGGGGGAGTGAGCAGTTCTTC	CASSTRLAGGSEQFF
NA	TRBV7-8	NA	TRBJ2-1	TGTGCCAGCAGTTACAGTGCGAGCTCCTACAATGAGCAGTTCTTC	CASSYSASSYNEQFF
NA	TRBV2	NA	TRBJ1-5	TGTGCCAGCACGAGGCTTAATAGCAATCAGCCCCAGCATTTT	CASTRLNSNQPQHF
NA	TRBV28	NA	TRBJ2-7	TGTGCCAGCACCCGGGACAAGACCTTCTACGAGCAGTACTTC	CASTRDKTFYEQYF
NA	TRBV7-6	NA	TRBJ1-2	TGTGCCAGCAGCTCTTCCGGGACGGGCAGCTATGGCTACACCTTC	CASSSSGTGSYGYTF
TRBD1	TRBV5-1	NA	TRBJ2-1	TGCGCCAGCAGCCCGGGACAGTTTTCCTACAATGAGCAGTTCTTC	CASSPGQFSYNEQFF
TRBD2	TRBV5-1	NA	TRBJ2-1	TGCGCCAGCAGCTCCGGCGGGTGGACTAGCGGCTACAATGAGCAGTTCTTC	CASSSGGWTSGYNEQFF
NA	TRBV15	NA	TRBJ2-2	TGTGCCACCAGCGGATCCATGGGGACCGGGGAGCTGTTTTTT	CATSGSMGTGELFF
NA	TRBV9	NA	TRBJ1-5	TGTGCCAGACACAGGCTCTTAAGTAATCAGCCCCAGCATTTT	CARHRLLSNQPQHF
NA	TRBV19	NA	TRBJ1-2	TGTGCCAGTAGTATGAACAGGCAAAGTTCTTTTAACTATGGCTACACCTTC	CASSMNRQSSFNYGYTF
NA	TRBV5-1	NA	TRBJ1-2	TGCGCCAGCAGCTTGGATTCCCCAGGGGACTATGGCTACACCTTC	CASSLDSPGDYGYTF
TRBD1	TRBV7-2	NA	TRBJ1-6	TGTGCCAGCAGCCACCCCGGGGACAGGGCGGGTAATTCACCCCTCCACTTT	CASSHPGDRAGNSPLHF
TRBD2	TRBV7-9	few	TRBJ2-3	TGTGCCAGCAGCTGGGAGCTAGCGGGCGGGGATACGCAGTATTTT	CASSWELAGGDTQYF
TRBD2	TRBV7-2	NA	TRBJ2-1	TGTGCCAGCAGCAGGAGCGGGGGGAAGTACAATGAGCAGTTCTTC	CASSRSGGKYNEQFF
NA	TRBV2	once	TRBJ2-7	TGTGCTTCAGGACGGGAGGGGGCTACCTACGAGCAGTACTTC	CASGREGATYEQYF
NA	TRBV11-1	NA	TRBJ2-4	TGTGCCAGCAGCCCGGACTCGCGCCTCAAAAACATTCAGTACTTC	CASSPDSRLKNIQYF
NA	TRBV18	NA	TRBJ1-1	TGTGCCAGCTCACAACAGAACACTGAAGCTTTCTTT	CASSQQNTEAFF
TRBD1	TRBV4-1	NA	TRBJ2-7	TGCGCCAGCAGCCAAACTCCGACCGGGACAGGGGGCTACGAGCAGTACTTC	CASSQTPTGTGGYEQYF
NA	TRBV18	NA	TRBJ1-2	TGTGCCAGCTCACCACCGACAGAGAGCTATGGCTACACCTTC	CASSPPTESYGYTF
TRBD2	TRBV9	NA	TRBJ2-1	TGTGCCAGCAGCGTCGGGACTAGCGGGAGTAGGGATGAGCAGTTCTTC	CASSVGTSGSRDEQFF
NA	TRBV21-1	NA	TRBJ2-7	TGTGCCAGCAGCAAACCGGTGAGGGGGGCGGGCCTTGGATCCGAGCAGTACTTC	CASSKPVRGAGLGSEQYF
NA	TRBV7-6	NA	TRBJ2-7	TGTGCCAGCAGCTTAAGGGTGGCGGACGAGCAGTACTTC	CASSLRVADEQYF
TRBD2	TRBV2	NA	TRBJ2-1	TGTGCCAGCAGCGTAAGCGGGGGCTCCTACAATGAGCAGTTCTTC	CASSVSGGSYNEQFF